This TCR beta chain was profiled in a study of T cells in Graves' hyperthyroidism and ophthalmopathy. The V segment lost 3 bases and the J segment 12 bases; nucleotides outside the gene matches: 11. The CDR3 sequence is 15 residues long. Per the germline V gene, CDR1 is SGHRS and CDR2 is YFSETQ. RNA transcripts were the template for amplifying TCR beta CDR3 regions. The HTBI primer set drove a first-round RT-PCR of the TCR CDR3. TCRdb processed the multiplex PCR reads anew with MiXCR; each CDR3 protein has one entry. The sample consists of a few hundred thousand distinct CDR3 sequences, 15% to 17% of them appearing once. This clonotype has only a few counts.

The J gene is TRBJ2-1, the V gene TRBV5-1; TRBD2 matches 11 bases. The sequenced sample consisted of blood. The TCR was taken from a woman under 40 with Graves' hyperthyroidism. In nucleotides, the CDR3 is TGCGCCAGCAGCTCCTTAGCGGGAGGGAGTAAAGGGCAGTTCTTC. This translates into CASSSLAGGSKGQFF.